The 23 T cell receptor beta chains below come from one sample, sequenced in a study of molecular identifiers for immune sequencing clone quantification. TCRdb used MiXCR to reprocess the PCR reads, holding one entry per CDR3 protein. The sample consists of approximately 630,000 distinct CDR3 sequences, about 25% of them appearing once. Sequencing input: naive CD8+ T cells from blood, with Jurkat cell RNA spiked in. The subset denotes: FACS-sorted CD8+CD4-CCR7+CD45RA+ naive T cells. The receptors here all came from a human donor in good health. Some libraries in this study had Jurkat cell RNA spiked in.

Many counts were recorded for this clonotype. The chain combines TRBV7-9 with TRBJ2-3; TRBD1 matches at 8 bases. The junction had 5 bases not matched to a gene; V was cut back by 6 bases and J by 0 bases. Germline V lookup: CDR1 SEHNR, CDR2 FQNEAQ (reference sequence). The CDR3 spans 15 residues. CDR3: CASRDRDRSTDTQYF. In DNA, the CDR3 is TGTGCCAGCAGGGACCGGGACAGGAGCACAGATACGCAGTATTTT.

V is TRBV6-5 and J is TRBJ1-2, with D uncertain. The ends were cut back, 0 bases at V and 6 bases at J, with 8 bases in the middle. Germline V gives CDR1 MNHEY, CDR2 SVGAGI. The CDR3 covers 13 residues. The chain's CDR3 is CASSYSGQDGYTF. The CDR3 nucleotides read TGTGCCAGCAGTTACTCAGGGCAGGATGGCTACACCTTC.

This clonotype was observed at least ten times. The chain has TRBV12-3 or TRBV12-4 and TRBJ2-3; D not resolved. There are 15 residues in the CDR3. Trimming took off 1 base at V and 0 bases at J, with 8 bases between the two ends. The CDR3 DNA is TGTGCCAGCAGTTTAGGGGTTTCAAGCACAGATACGCAGTATTTT. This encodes CASSLGVSSTDTQYF.

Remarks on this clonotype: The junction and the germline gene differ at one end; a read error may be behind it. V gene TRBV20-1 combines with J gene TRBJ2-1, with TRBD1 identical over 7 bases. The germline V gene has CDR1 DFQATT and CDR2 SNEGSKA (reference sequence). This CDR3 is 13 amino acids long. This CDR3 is CRARDRVSSGQFF. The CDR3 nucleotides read TGCAGAGCTAGAGACAGGGTTAGTAGTGGGCAGTTCTTC.

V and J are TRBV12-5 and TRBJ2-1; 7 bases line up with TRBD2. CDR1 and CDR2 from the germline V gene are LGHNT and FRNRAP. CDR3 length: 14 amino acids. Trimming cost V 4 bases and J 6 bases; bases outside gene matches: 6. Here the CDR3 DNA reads TGTGCTAGTGGTTGGGGGGGTAGCGGCAATGAGCAGTTCTTC. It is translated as CASGWGGSGNEQFF.

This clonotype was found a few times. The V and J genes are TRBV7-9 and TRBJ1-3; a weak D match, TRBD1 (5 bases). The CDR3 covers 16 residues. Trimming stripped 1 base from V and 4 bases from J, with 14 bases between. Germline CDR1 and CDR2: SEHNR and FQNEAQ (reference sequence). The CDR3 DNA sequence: TGTGCCAGCAGCTTAGGATCACTGGGACGGGGAAACACCATATATTTT. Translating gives CASSLGSLGRGNTIYF. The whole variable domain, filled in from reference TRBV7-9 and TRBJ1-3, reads DTGVSQNPRHKITKRGQNVTFRCDPISEHNRLYWYRQTLGQGPEFLTYFQNEAQLEKSRLLSDRFSAERPKGSFSTLEIQRTEQGDSAMYLCASSLGSLGRGNTIYFGEGSWLTVV.

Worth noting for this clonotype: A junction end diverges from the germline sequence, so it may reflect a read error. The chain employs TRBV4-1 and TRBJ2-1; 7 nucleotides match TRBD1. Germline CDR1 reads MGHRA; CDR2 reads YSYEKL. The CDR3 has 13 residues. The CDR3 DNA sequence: TGCGCCCGCAGCCCACGACAGGGAAATGAGCAGTTCTTC. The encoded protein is CARSPRQGNEQFF.

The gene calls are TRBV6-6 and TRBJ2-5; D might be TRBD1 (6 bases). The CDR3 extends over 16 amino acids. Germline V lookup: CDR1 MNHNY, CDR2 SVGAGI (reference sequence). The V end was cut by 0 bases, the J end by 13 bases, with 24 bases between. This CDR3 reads CASSYSSRGIQEPPYF. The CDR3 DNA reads TGTGCCAGCAGTTACTCATCAAGGGGGATTCAAGAGCCCCCGTACTTC.

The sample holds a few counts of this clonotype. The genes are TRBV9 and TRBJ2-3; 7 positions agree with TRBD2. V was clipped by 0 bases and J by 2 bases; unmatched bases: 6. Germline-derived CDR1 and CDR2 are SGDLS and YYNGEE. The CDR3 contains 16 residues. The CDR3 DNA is TGTGCCAGCAGCGTAGCCCAGCGGGGATACACAGATACGCAGTATTTT. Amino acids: CASSVAQRGYTDTQYF.

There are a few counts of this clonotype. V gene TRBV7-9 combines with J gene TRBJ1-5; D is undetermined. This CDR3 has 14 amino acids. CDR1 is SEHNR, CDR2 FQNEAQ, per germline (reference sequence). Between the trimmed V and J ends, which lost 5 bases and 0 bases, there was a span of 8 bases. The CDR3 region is CASSEIGSNQPQHF. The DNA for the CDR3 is TGTGCCAGCAGCGAAATTGGTAGCAATCAGCCCCAGCATTTT.

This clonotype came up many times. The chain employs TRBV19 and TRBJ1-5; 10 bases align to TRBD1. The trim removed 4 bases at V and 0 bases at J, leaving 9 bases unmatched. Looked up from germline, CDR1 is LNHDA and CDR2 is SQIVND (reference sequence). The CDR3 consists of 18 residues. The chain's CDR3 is CASSTGQGRAYSNQPQHF. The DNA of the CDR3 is TGTGCCAGTAGTACGGGACAGGGGAGAGCCTATAGCAATCAGCCCCAGCATTTT. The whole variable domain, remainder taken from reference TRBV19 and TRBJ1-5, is DGGITQSPKYLFRKEGQNVTLSCEQNLNHDAMYWYRQDPGQGLRLIYYSQIVNDFQKGDIAEGYSVSREKKESFPLTVTSAQKNPTAFYLCASSTGQGRAYSNQPQHFGDGTRLSIL.

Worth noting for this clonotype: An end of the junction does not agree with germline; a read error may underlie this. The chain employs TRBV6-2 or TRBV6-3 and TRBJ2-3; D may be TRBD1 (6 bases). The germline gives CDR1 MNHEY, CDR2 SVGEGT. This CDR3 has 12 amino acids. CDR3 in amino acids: CAGRTAGDTQYF. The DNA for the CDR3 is TGTGCCGGCAGGACAGCTGGCGATACGCAGTATTTT.

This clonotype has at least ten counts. CDR3 nucleotides: TGTGCCAGCAGTGAATATCTTGTCAGCAGGTACGAGCAGTACTTC. As protein: CASSEYLVSRYEQYF. The gene calls are TRBV25-1 and TRBJ2-7; D gene uncertain. The CDR3 is 15 residues long. Germline assignment: CDR1 MGHDK and CDR2 SYGVNS. V was trimmed by 0 bases and J by 4 bases, leaving 13 bases between them.

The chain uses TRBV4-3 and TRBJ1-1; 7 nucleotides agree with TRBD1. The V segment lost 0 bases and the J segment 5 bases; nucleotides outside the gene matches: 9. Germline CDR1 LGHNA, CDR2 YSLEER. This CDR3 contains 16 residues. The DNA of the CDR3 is TGCGCCAGCAGCCAAGACCCCAGACAGGGTGGGACTGAAGCTTTCTTT. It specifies CASSQDPRQGGTEAFF.

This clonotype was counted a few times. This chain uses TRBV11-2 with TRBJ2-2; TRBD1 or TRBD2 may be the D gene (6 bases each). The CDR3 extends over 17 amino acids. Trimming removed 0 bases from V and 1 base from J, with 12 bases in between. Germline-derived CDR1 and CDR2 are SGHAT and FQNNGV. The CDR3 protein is CASSLDGGLLNTGELFF. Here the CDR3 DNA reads TGTGCCAGCAGCTTAGATGGGGGGCTCTTGAACACCGGGGAGCTGTTTTTT.

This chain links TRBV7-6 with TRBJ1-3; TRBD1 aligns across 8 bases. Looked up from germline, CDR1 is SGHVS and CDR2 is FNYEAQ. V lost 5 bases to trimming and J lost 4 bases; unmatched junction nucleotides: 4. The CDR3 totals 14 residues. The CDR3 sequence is CASSQDREGNTIYF. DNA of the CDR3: TGTGCCAGCAGCCAGGACAGGGAAGGAAACACCATATATTTT.

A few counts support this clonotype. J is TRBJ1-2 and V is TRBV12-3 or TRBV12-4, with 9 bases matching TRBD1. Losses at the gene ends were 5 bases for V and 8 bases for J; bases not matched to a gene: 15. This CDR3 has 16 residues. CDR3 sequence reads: CASSLRDRAPSMGYTF. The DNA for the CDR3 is TGTGCCAGCAGTCTCAGGGACAGGGCTCCTTCTATGGGCTACACCTTC.

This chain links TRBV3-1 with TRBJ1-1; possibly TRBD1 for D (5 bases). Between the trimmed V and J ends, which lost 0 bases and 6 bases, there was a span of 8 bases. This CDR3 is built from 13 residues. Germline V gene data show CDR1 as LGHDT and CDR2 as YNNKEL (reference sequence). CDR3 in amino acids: CASSQEWGPEAFF. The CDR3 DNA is TGTGCCAGCAGCCAAGAGTGGGGCCCTGAAGCTTTCTTT.

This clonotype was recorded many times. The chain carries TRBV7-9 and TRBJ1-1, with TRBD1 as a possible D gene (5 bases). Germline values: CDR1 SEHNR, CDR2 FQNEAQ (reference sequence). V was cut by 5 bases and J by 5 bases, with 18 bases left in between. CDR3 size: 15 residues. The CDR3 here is CASSPRGSGRTEAFF. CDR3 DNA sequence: TGTGCCAGCAGCCCAAGGGGTTCGGGGCGGACTGAAGCTTTCTTT.

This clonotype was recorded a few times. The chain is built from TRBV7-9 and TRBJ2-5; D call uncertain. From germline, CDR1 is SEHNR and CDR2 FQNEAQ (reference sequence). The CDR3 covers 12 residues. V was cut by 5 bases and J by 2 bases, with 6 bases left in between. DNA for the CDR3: TGTGCCAGCAGCACACCACAAGAGACCCAGTACTTC. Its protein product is CASSTPQETQYF.

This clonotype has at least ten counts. CDR3 in amino acids: CSARGLESTGELFF. CDR3 bases: TGCAGTGCTAGGGGACTAGAGAGCACCGGGGAGCTGTTTTTT. V gene TRBV20-1 combines with J gene TRBJ2-2, with 8 positions matching TRBD2. The CDR3 length is 14 residues. CDR1 and CDR2 (germline): DFQATT, SNEGSKA (reference sequence). The junction had 4 bases not matched to a gene; V was cut back by 3 bases and J by 4 bases.

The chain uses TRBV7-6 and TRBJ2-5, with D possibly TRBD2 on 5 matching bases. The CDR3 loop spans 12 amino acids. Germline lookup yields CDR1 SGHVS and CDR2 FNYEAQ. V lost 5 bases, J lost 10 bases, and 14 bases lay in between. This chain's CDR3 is CASSPPVEGQYF. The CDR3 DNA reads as TGTGCCAGCAGCCCCCCGGTAGAGGGCCAGTACTTC.

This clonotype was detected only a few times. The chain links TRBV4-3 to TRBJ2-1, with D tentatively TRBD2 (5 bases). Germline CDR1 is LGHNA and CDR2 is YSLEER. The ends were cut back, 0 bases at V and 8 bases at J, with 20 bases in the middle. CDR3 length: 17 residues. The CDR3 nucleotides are TGCGCCAGCAGCCAAGATCCCAGCGGAAGGAGTGTTCATGAGCAGTTCTTC. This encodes CASSQDPSGRSVHEQFF.